This record looks at one TCR beta chain sequence and its context. The CDR3 is 16 residues long. Looked up from germline, CDR1 is WNHNN and CDR2 is SYGVQD (reference sequence). V lost 7 bases and J 0 bases, leaving 18 bases between the germline ends. The sample originates from a study of blood T cell repertoires in COVID-19. Libraries were prepared by immunoSEQ multiplex PCR; TCRdb keeps only in-frame clonotypes and omits some of them. The table shows approximately 40,000 clones, with roughly four fifths occurring only once. Sequencing was done on a sample of peripheral blood. The chain links TRBV10-1 to TRBJ2-5; D possibly corresponds to TRBD1 (6 bases). The receptor's source is a woman aged 60-70 years with acute or convalescent COVID-19. In nucleotides, the CDR3 is TGCGCCAGCACCAAGACCTGGACAGAGTACCAAGAGACCCAGTACTTC. It codes for CASTKTWTEYQETQYF.